Each of the 27 T cell receptor beta chains below was sequenced from the same sample in a study of blood T cell repertoires in COVID-19. Libraries were prepared by immunoSEQ multiplex PCR; TCRdb keeps only in-frame clonotypes and omits some of them. In the table there are 45,000 to 55,000 clones, over 70% of which are singletons. The source material was peripheral blood. All receptors come from a human donor in a cohort sampled during active COVID-19.

V gene TRBV19 combines with J gene TRBJ2-1; D unclear. The germline CDR1 and CDR2 sequences are LNHDA and SQIVND (reference sequence). This CDR3 comprises 13 residues. V lost 3 bases and J lost 5, with 8 bases in between. The CDR3 reads CASSIKRHNEQFF. For the CDR3, the DNA is TGTGCCAGTAGTATTAAGCGACACAATGAGCAGTTCTTC.

This chain joins TRBV7-3 and TRBJ2-3, with 7 bases matching TRBD1. V was clipped by 5 bases and J by 0 bases; unmatched bases: 5. The CDR3 is 15 residues long. Germline CDR1 SGHTA, CDR2 FQGTGA. CDR3 DNA sequence: TGTGCCAGCAGCCGGGACAGTGAAAGCACAGATACGCAGTATTTT. The encoded protein is CASSRDSESTDTQYF. The full variable domain, completed using reference TRBV7-3 and TRBJ2-3, is GAGVSQTPSNKVTEKGKYVELRCDPISGHTALYWYRQSLGQGPEFLIYFQGTGAADDSGLPNDRFFAVRPEGSVSTLKIQRTERGDSAVYLCASSRDSESTDTQYFGPGTRLTVL.

The chain couples TRBV7-2 to TRBJ1-4, with 9 bases aligning to TRBD1. V lost 1 base and J lost 11; bases outside the gene matches: 11. The CDR3 loop spans 16 amino acids. The V gene's germline CDR1 is SGHTA and CDR2 FQGNSA. Here the CDR3 reads CASSLGTGQGPWKLFF. In DNA, the CDR3 is TGTGCCAGCAGCTTAGGGACGGGACAGGGTCCCTGGAAACTGTTTTTT.

Remarks on this clone: One junction end disagrees with the germline gene, perhaps due to a read error. The rearrangement links TRBV4-2 to TRBJ2-7; TRBD2 agrees at 7 bases. Germline values: CDR1 LGHNA, CDR2 YNFKEQ. The CDR3 loop spans 16 amino acids. The chain's CDR3 is CASSQGRSGDLYKQYF. In nucleotides, the CDR3 is TGTGCCAGCAGCCAAGGGAGGAGCGGGGATCTCTACAAGCAGTACTTC.

This chain links TRBV18 with TRBJ1-3; weak D call: TRBD1 (5 bases). V was clipped by 3 bases and J by 2 bases, with 14 bases between them. This CDR3 region has 16 residues. The germline V gene encodes CDR1 KGHSH and CDR2 LQKENI. In nucleotides, the CDR3 is TGTGCCAGCTCACCTGGGGCCTCGCGGACTGGAAACACCATATATTTT. Its protein product is CASSPGASRTGNTIYF.

V is TRBV2 and J is TRBJ2-3, with a possible D match to TRBD1 (6 bases). V gave up 5 bases and J gave up 5 bases, with 14 bases separating them. This CDR3 has 14 residues. Looked up from germline, CDR1 is SNHLY and CDR2 is FYNNEI. CDR3 sequence (DNA): TGTGCCAGCAGTTTAGCAGGGGCGAGAGATACGCAGTATTTT. It codes for CASSLAGARDTQYF.

J is TRBJ1-5 and V is TRBV12-5; D is unresolved. The V gene's germline CDR1 is LGHNT and CDR2 FRNRAP. This CDR3 is built from 14 residues. V was shortened by 2 bases and J by 0 bases, with 5 bases between the two germline ends. The CDR3 DNA reads TGTGCTAGTGGTTTGACTGCTAGCAATCAGCCCCAGCATTTT. It is translated as CASGLTASNQPQHF.

The chain is built from TRBV5-6 and TRBJ1-1; D not certain. This CDR3 has 13 amino acids. Trimming took off 2 bases at V and 7 bases at J, with 12 bases between the two ends. Germline V gives CDR1 SGHDT, CDR2 YYEEEE. The chain's CDR3 is CASSFRSVREAFF. CDR3 bases: TGTGCCAGCAGCTTCAGGTCAGTTCGTGAAGCTTTCTTT.

The chain carries TRBV14 and TRBJ2-3, with 7 bases that match TRBD1. The CDR3 is made up of 15 amino acids. Germline V gives CDR1 SGHDN, CDR2 FVKESK. V dropped 3 bases and J dropped 0; count of bases not matched to a gene: 3. The CDR3 sequence is CASSQGTASTDTQYF. The CDR3 DNA is TGTGCCAGCAGCCAGGGGACAGCTAGCACAGATACGCAGTATTTT.

The chain combines TRBV19 with TRBJ2-6; TRBD2 is a possible D gene (6 bases). V lost 5 bases and J 3 bases, leaving 14 bases between the germline ends. Germline assignment: CDR1 LNHDA and CDR2 SQIVND (reference sequence). This CDR3 is built from 16 residues. CDR3 region: CASSLNRGNGANVLTF. Written as DNA, the CDR3 is TGTGCCAGTAGTCTAAACCGGGGGAATGGGGCCAACGTCCTGACTTTC.

V and J are TRBV29-1 and TRBJ2-3; possible D gene TRBD1, 6 bases. The CDR3 has 14 amino acids. Trimming took 6 bases from V and 4 from J, leaving 17 bases between them. CDR1 and CDR2 (germline): SQVTM, ANQGSEA. The DNA of the CDR3 is TGCAGCGTACGTGCAGGGGCTGGGGCAGATACGCAGTATTTT. Amino acid sequence: CSVRAGAGADTQYF.

The CDR3, as DNA: TGCGCCAGCAGCTTGTGGGGACAGGAGGGAGATACGCAGTATTTT. Translation gives CASSLWGQEGDTQYF. The rearrangement links TRBV5-1 to TRBJ2-3, with TRBD1 matching 8 bases. With 1 base clipped from V and 5 bases from J, the junction kept 6 bases outside the gene matches. This CDR3 spans 15 amino acids. In germline, CDR1 is SGHRS, CDR2 YFSETQ. The whole variable domain, filled in from reference TRBV5-1 and TRBJ2-3, reads KAGVTQTPRYLIKTRGQQVTLSCSPISGHRSVSWYQQTPGQGLQFLFEYFSETQRNKGNFPGRFSGRQFSNSRSEMNVSTLELGDSALYLCASSLWGQEGDTQYFGPGTRLTVL.

This chain uses TRBV7-3 with TRBJ2-2, with 7 positions matching TRBD1. CDR3 size: 14 residues. The J segment lost 3 bases and the V segment lost 5 bases, leaving 3 bases of the junction unmatched. Germline V gene data show CDR1 as SGHTA and CDR2 as FQGTGA. The CDR3 sequence: CASSLQGYTGELFF. CDR3 DNA: TGTGCCAGCAGCCTACAGGGGTACACCGGGGAGCTGTTTTTT.

V gene TRBV2 combines with J gene TRBJ2-7, with 9 bases matching TRBD1. V was pared by 6 bases and J by 3 bases, with 15 bases of the junction left unmatched. Germline values: CDR1 SNHLY, CDR2 FYNNEI. The CDR3 extends over 17 amino acids. CDR3 loop: CASRPGQGFSASYEQYF. CDR3 nucleotides: TGTGCCAGCAGGCCGGGACAGGGTTTTTCCGCGAGCTACGAGCAGTACTTC. The variable domain in full, with the rest retrieved from reference TRBV2 and TRBJ2-7, is EPEVTQTPSHQVTQMGQEVILRCVPISNHLYFYWYRQILGQKVEFLVSFYNNEISEKSEIFDDQFSVERPDGSNFTLKIRSTKLEDSAMYFCASRPGQGFSASYEQYFGPGTRLTVT.

V is TRBV7-9 and J is TRBJ1-1; 10 bases agree with TRBD1. V shed 1 base and J 3 bases; nucleotides not matched to a gene: 5. The germline gives CDR1 SEHNR, CDR2 FQNEAQ (reference sequence). There are 16 residues in the CDR3. CDR3 amino acids: CASSLGDRGWDTEAFF. The DNA of the CDR3 is TGTGCCAGCAGCTTAGGGGACAGGGGATGGGACACTGAAGCTTTCTTT.

This sequence joins TRBV18 and TRBJ1-6; D is unclear. V lost 2 bases and J 0 bases, leaving 8 bases between the germline ends. Per the germline V gene, CDR1 is KGHSH and CDR2 is LQKENI. The CDR3 is 16 residues long. In nucleotides, the CDR3 is TGTGCCAGCTCACCAGCCGCGAGCTCCTATAATTCACCCCTCCACTTT. Translation gives CASSPAASSYNSPLHF.

This chain uses TRBV5-6 with TRBJ2-5; TRBD2 matches at 7 bases. Germline CDR1 reads SGHDT; CDR2 reads YYEEEE. The CDR3 length is 16 residues. With V trimmed by 0 bases and J by 5 bases, 10 bases remained unmatched. The CDR3 nucleotides read TGTGCCAGCAGCTTGGAGTTGCGGGAGATCAGGGAGACCCAGTACTTC. This codes for CASSLELREIRETQYF.

The sample holds a few counts of this clone. The rearrangement links TRBV6-5 to TRBJ1-2; D is perhaps TRBD1 (5 bases). Germline lookup yields CDR1 MNHEY and CDR2 SVGAGI. CDR3 size: 15 residues. Trimming cost V 9 bases and J 5 bases, with 22 bases left between them. The chain's CDR3 is CASVQGSLSTYGYTF. The CDR3 DNA reads TGTGCCAGTGTCCAGGGTTCCTTATCCACTTATGGCTACACCTTC.

This chain joins TRBV19 and TRBJ2-7, with D possibly matching TRBD2 (6 bases). Trimming removed 7 bases from V and 3 bases from J, with 16 bases in between. CDR1 is LNHDA, CDR2 SQIVND, per germline (reference sequence). CDR3 size: 14 residues. CDR3: CASIKRESIYEQYF. The DNA for the CDR3 is TGTGCCAGTATCAAACGGGAGTCCATCTACGAGCAGTACTTC. The variable domain in full, completed from reference TRBV19 and TRBJ2-7, reads DGGITQSPKYLFRKEGQNVTLSCEQNLNHDAMYWYRQDPGQGLRLIYYSQIVNDFQKGDIAEGYSVSREKKESFPLTVTSAQKNPTAFYLCASIKRESIYEQYFGPGTRLTVT.

The rearrangement uses TRBV18 and TRBJ1-4, with D possibly TRBD1 on 5 matching bases. The V gene's germline CDR1 is KGHSH and CDR2 LQKENI. The CDR3 has 14 residues. The V end lost 3 bases, the J end lost 7 bases, and 12 bases lay between the germline ends. CDR3 residues: CASSPSTGREKLFF. The CDR3 region has the DNA TGTGCCAGCTCACCGAGCACAGGTCGTGAAAAACTGTTTTTT.

This clone has only one observation. The chain uses TRBV6-5 and TRBJ2-2; possibly TRBD2 for D (5 bases). Germline assignment: CDR1 MNHEY and CDR2 SVGAGI. The CDR3 contains 14 residues. V gave up 7 bases and J gave up 1 base, with 10 bases separating them. Here the CDR3 reads CASTRTLNTGELFF. The CDR3 coding sequence is TGTGCCAGCACCAGGACTTTGAACACCGGGGAGCTGTTTTTT.

To note about this clone: Other DNA sequences in this sample translate to the same CDR3. This rearrangement joins TRBV29-1 to TRBJ2-7, with 11 bases aligning to TRBD1. The V and J ends lost 5 bases and 3 bases, in that order; junction bases with no gene match: 3. CDR1 is SQVTM, CDR2 ANQGSEA, per germline. The CDR3 runs 13 residues. DNA for the CDR3: TGCAGCGTTAGGACAGGGGGCAGCTACGAGCAGTACTTC. This translates into CSVRTGGSYEQYF.

This clone was observed a handful of times. The V gene is TRBV11-2, the J gene TRBJ2-2, with 8 bases aligning to TRBD1. Germline CDR1 is SGHAT and CDR2 is FQNNGV. The CDR3 consists of 14 residues. V lost 9 bases to trimming and J lost 3 bases; unmatched junction nucleotides: 6. The CDR3 loop reads CASWTGTHTGELFF. The DNA for the CDR3 is TGTGCCAGTTGGACAGGGACACACACCGGGGAGCTGTTTTTT. Full variable domain (remainder filled in from reference TRBV11-2 and TRBJ2-2): EAGVAQSPRYKIIEKRQSVAFWCNPISGHATLYWYQQILGQGPKLLIQFQNNGVVDDSQLPKDRFSAERLKGVDSTLKIQPAKLEDSAVYLCASWTGTHTGELFFGEGSRLTVL.

The V call is TRBV19, the J call TRBJ1-4, with D uncertain. The CDR3 extends over 14 amino acids. Trimming stripped 1 base from V and 8 bases from J, with 11 bases between. Germline-derived CDR1 and CDR2 are LNHDA and SQIVND (reference sequence). CDR3 residues: CASSIGREEEKLFF. The DNA for the CDR3 is TGTGCCAGTAGTATAGGGCGGGAGGAGGAAAAACTGTTTTTT. The whole variable domain, remainder taken from reference TRBV19 and TRBJ1-4, is DGGITQSPKYLFRKEGQNVTLSCEQNLNHDAMYWYRQDPGQGLRLIYYSQIVNDFQKGDIAEGYSVSREKKESFPLTVTSAQKNPTAFYLCASSIGREEEKLFFGSGTQLSVL.

This sequence joins TRBV6-1 and TRBJ1-1; the D is unclear. Germline-derived CDR1 and CDR2 are MNHNS and SASEGT. This CDR3 has 15 residues. V shed 3 bases and J shed 1 base, with 12 bases lying between them. CDR3 loop: CASSEAGTGNTEAFF. The CDR3, as DNA: TGTGCCAGCAGTGAGGCGGGCACCGGGAACACTGAAGCTTTCTTT.

V and J are TRBV11-2 and TRBJ2-3; 7 bases are a match to TRBD1. Germline V gene sequence: CDR1 SGHAT, CDR2 FQNNGV. This CDR3 contains 13 residues. V gave up 4 bases and J gave up 9 bases; unmatched junction bases: 7. CDR3 coding DNA: TGTGCCAGCAGCTCGGGACAGATACTCACGCAGTATTTT. Protein: CASSSGQILTQYF.

This sequence joins TRBV6-5 and TRBJ2-5; tentative D call: TRBD2 (6 bases). There are 16 residues in the CDR3. Germline V lookup: CDR1 MNHEY, CDR2 SVGAGI. Trimming shortened V by 0 bases and J by 5 bases, and 16 bases separated the two germline ends. The CDR3 region has the DNA TGTGCCAGCAGTTACTCGGGGGGTCCGGCAGGCGAGACCCAGTACTTC. The encoded protein is CASSYSGGPAGETQYF.